This TCR beta chain stems from a study of shared clonotypes between healthy human individuals. Study-level background: A couple of women and a few men aged 18 to 49 made up the donors.

Whole-study results and caveats: The genetic and exposure-history diversity represented was limited by few donors. In the sorted subsets, rarefaction showed sequencing was incomplete despite large depth.

The test was conducted at deep level. Method: immunoSEQ multiplex PCR; TCRdb's copy keeps in-frame clones and lacks some. The sample holds some 1.1 million clones, around three quarters seen once. CDR1 MNHEY and CDR2 SMNVEV come from the germline V gene (reference sequence). The CDR3 covers 14 residues. The trim removed 6 bases at V and 3 bases at J, leaving 4 bases unmatched. Note on this clone: The target antigen is unknown.

The specimen sequenced was memory CD4+ T cells from PBMCs. Subset reported: CD45RA-negative fraction. The chain has TRBV27 and TRBJ1-2; 10 bases line up with TRBD1. The source is a man aged 18-30 years in good health. Some clones in this sample may be carry-over from other donors' samples. In DNA, the CDR3 is TGTGCCAGCAGCACGACAGGGGGCGACTATGGCTACACCTTC. It translates to CASSTTGGDYGYTF.